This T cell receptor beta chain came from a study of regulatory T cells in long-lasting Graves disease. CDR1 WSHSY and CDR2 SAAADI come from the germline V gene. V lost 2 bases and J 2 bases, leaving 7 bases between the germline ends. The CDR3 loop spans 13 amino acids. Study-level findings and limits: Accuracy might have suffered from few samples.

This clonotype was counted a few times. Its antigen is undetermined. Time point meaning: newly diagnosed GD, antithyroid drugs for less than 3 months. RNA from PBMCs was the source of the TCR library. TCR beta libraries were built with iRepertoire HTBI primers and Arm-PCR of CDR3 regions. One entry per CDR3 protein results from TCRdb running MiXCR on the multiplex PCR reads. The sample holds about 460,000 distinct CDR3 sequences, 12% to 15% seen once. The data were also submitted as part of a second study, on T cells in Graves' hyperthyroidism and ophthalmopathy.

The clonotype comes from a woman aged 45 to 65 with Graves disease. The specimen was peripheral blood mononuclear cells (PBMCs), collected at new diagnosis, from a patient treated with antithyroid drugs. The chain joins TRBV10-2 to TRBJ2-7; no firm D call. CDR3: CASSEDFTYEQYF. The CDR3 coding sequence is TGCGCCAGCAGTGAGGATTTTACCTACGAGCAGTACTTC.